A selection of T cell receptor beta chains follows, all from one sample in a study of T-cell memory formation after mild COVID-19. Each CDR3 protein gets one entry after TCRdb re-called the 5' RACE reads with MiXCR. In the table there are 150,000 to 200,000 distinct CDR3 sequences, more than 12% of which are singletons. What was sequenced was PBMCs or a T cell subset sorted from them (not recorded which). The origin of the receptors is an adult woman who had mild COVID-19 (a few samples of this study predate the infection). Cell type and time point are not known. CDR3s include the opening cysteine and the closing phenylalanine or tryptophan. A D gene is named only where the DNA matches it firmly. Rows give clone size only sometimes, using once, few, many, or a class for an expanded clone.

few	TRBV4-1	TRBJ2-2	NA	CASTRLGRGATGELFF	TGCGCCAGCACCCGCCTAGGCAGGGGCGCCACCGGGGAGCTGTTTTTT
many	TRBV6-5	TRBJ1-4	NA	CASSTLGGSNEKLFF	TGTGCCAGCAGTACCTTGGGGGGATCTAATGAAAAACTGTTTTTT
NA	TRBV7-8	TRBJ2-4	TRBD2	CASSLRTPERGEAKNIQYF	TGTGCCAGCAGCTTAAGGACGCCCGAGCGGGGGGAAGCCAAAAACATTCAGTACTTC
NA	TRBV6-5	TRBJ2-3	TRBD2	CASSYRRATSSRTDTQYF	TGTGCCAGCAGTTACCGGCGCGCGACTAGCAGTCGCACAGATACGCAGTATTTT
few	TRBV2	TRBJ1-5	NA	CASKSGDQPQHF	TGTGCCAGCAAATCAGGGGATCAGCCCCAGCATTTT
few	TRBV7-2	TRBJ2-7	TRBD2	CASSLRRGSSYEQYF	TGTGCCAGCAGCTTAAGGCGGGGGAGCTCCTACGAGCAGTACTTC
NA	TRBV2	TRBJ2-7	TRBD2	CASTPQTGGGNEQYF	TGTGCCAGCACCCCGCAAACCGGGGGGGGCAACGAGCAGTACTTC
once	TRBV18	TRBJ2-3	TRBD2	CASSPKGLAGGHDTQYF	TGTGCCAGCTCACCTAAGGGACTAGCGGGAGGGCACGATACGCAGTATTTT
NA	TRBV9	TRBJ2-5	TRBD1	CASSVGQGARETQYF	TGTGCCAGCAGCGTAGGACAGGGGGCGCGGGAGACCCAGTACTTC
NA	TRBV10-3	TRBJ2-1	TRBD2	CAISEGREAYNEQFF	TGTGCCATCAGTGAAGGGCGGGAGGCCTACAATGAGCAGTTCTTC
NA	TRBV7-2	TRBJ1-6	NA	CASSLGVRGRFTLHF	TGTGCCAGCAGCTTAGGTGTCAGGGGCCGATTCACCCTCCACTTT
few	TRBV20-1	TRBJ1-5	TRBD1	CSARDRGIGQPQHF	TGCAGTGCTAGGGACAGGGGGATAGGTCAGCCCCAGCATTTT
NA	TRBV21-1	TRBJ1-2	NA	CASSNQDRAIYGYTF	TGTGCCAGCAGCAACCAGGACAGGGCTATCTATGGCTACACCTTC
few	TRBV4-1	TRBJ1-2	NA	CASSQRRMSRDGYTF	TGCGCCAGCAGCCAGCGCCGGATGTCCAGGGATGGCTACACCTTC
NA	TRBV12-3/TRBV12-4	TRBJ1-2	NA	CASTMDKNYGYTF	TGTGCCAGCACCATGGACAAGAACTATGGCTACACCTTC
NA	TRBV2	TRBJ2-7	TRBD2	CASTRRIAGVSSYEQYF	TGTGCCAGCACCCGGAGGATAGCGGGGGTTAGCTCCTACGAGCAGTACTTC
few	TRBV5-1	TRBJ1-1	TRBD1	CASSQGQGYTEAFF	TGCGCCAGCAGCCAAGGACAGGGGTACACTGAAGCTTTCTTT
few	TRBV29-1	TRBJ2-1	TRBD1	CSVAQGQGGSYNEQFF	TGCAGCGTTGCACAAGGACAGGGGGGTTCCTACAATGAGCAGTTCTTC
few	TRBV2	TRBJ2-7	NA	CASSEFQADEQYF	TGTGCCAGCAGTGAATTTCAGGCAGACGAGCAGTACTTC
few	TRBV21-1	TRBJ2-7	NA	CASSKPGQGDFSYEQYF	TGTGCCAGCAGCAAACCGGGACAGGGGGACTTTTCCTACGAGCAGTACTTC
NA	TRBV15	TRBJ1-2	NA	CATSRGGVQNYGYTF	TGTGCCACCAGCCGTGGAGGAGTGCAAAACTATGGCTACACCTTC
few	TRBV5-1	TRBJ2-3	TRBD2	CASSMVAAGVSTDTQYF	TGCGCCAGCAGCATGGTGGCGGCGGGAGTTAGCACAGATACGCAGTATTTT
few	TRBV29-1	TRBJ2-2	TRBD2	CSVEPGGTGELFF	TGCAGCGTTGAGCCGGGGGGCACCGGGGAGCTGTTTTTT
NA	TRBV9	TRBJ2-3	NA	CASSGFSEPAKTDTQYF	TGTGCCAGCAGCGGCTTTTCCGAACCGGCTAAAACAGATACGCAGTATTTT
NA	TRBV4-1	TRBJ2-7	NA	CASSQVDPSQGLGTYEQYF	TGCGCCAGCAGCCAAGTTGATCCGTCACAGGGATTAGGGACCTACGAGCAGTACTTC
few	TRBV7-3	TRBJ2-7	TRBD2	CASSRREGSEQYF	TGTGCCAGCAGCAGGCGGGAGGGGTCCGAGCAGTACTTC
few	TRBV7-9	TRBJ2-7	TRBD1	CASSLGQGAHMEQYF	TGTGCCAGCAGCTTAGGACAGGGGGCTCATATGGAGCAGTACTTC
NA	TRBV19	TRBJ1-6	NA	CASSNTGVGGNSPLHF	TGTGCCAGTAGTAACACAGGAGTCGGGGGAAATTCACCCCTCCACTTT
few	TRBV9	TRBJ2-5	NA	CASQGGGGETQYF	TGTGCCAGCCAAGGCGGAGGTGGAGAGACCCAGTACTTC
many	TRBV19	TRBJ2-1	NA	CASSIWGDPSYNEQFF	TGTGCCAGTAGTATATGGGGCGACCCCTCCTACAATGAGCAGTTCTTC
NA	TRBV11-2	TRBJ2-1	TRBD2	CASRESGGRINEQFF	TGTGCCAGCAGGGAAAGCGGGGGGCGGATCAATGAGCAGTTCTTC
few	TRBV20-1	TRBJ2-5	TRBD2	CSANRGLVETQYF	TGCAGTGCTAACCGGGGACTAGTGGAGACCCAGTACTTC
few	TRBV7-9	TRBJ1-5	TRBD1	CASSLSGDRGDDQPQHF	TGTGCCAGCAGCTTAAGCGGGGACAGGGGCGATGATCAGCCCCAGCATTTT
once	TRBV6-1	TRBJ1-1	NA	CASSARRLEAFF	TGTGCCAGCAGTGCGCGCCGCCTTGAAGCTTTCTTT
many	TRBV12-3/TRBV12-4	TRBJ2-7	TRBD1	CASTDRADEQYF	TGTGCCAGCACCGACAGGGCGGACGAGCAGTACTTC
few	TRBV19	TRBJ2-4	NA	CASRGILGLAKNIQYF	TGTGCCAGTAGGGGAATCTTAGGACTAGCCAAAAACATTCAGTACTTC
NA	TRBV19	TRBJ1-5	NA	CASSTRGGSNQPQHF	TGTGCCAGTAGTACCCGTGGGGGGAGCAATCAGCCCCAGCATTTT
NA	TRBV12-3/TRBV12-4	TRBJ2-5	TRBD2	CASRLSGGALETQYF	TGTGCCAGCAGACTTAGCGGGGGGGCTCTAGAGACCCAGTACTTC
few	TRBV19	TRBJ2-7	TRBD1	CASTTGASYEQYF	TGTGCCAGTACGACAGGGGCCTCCTACGAGCAGTACTTC
few	TRBV11-3	TRBJ1-4	NA	CASSSTQQGKLFF	TGTGCCAGCAGCTCGACACAACAGGGAAAACTGTTTTTT
few	TRBV11-2	TRBJ2-1	TRBD2	CASRLAGGPDPEQFF	TGTGCCAGCAGACTAGCGGGAGGGCCAGATCCTGAGCAGTTCTTC
NA	TRBV5-1	TRBJ2-5	NA	CASSGGSQETQYF	TGCGCCAGCAGTGGTGGGTCCCAAGAGACCCAGTACTTC
few	TRBV3-1	TRBJ1-2	NA	CASSQEYVYRHYGYTF	TGTGCCAGCAGCCAAGAGTACGTGTACAGGCACTATGGCTACACCTTC
few	TRBV12-3/TRBV12-4	TRBJ2-1	TRBD2	CASSVAGGPYNEQFF	TGTGCCAGCAGCGTAGCGGGAGGCCCCTACAATGAGCAGTTCTTC
few	TRBV15	TRBJ2-5	NA	CATSRTVNLQETQYF	TGTGCCACCAGCAGGACAGTTAACTTACAAGAGACCCAGTACTTC
NA	TRBV24-1	TRBJ2-2	TRBD1	CATSESGTANTGELFF	TGTGCCACCAGTGAGTCCGGGACAGCAAACACCGGGGAGCTGTTTTTT
few	TRBV6-6	TRBJ1-2	TRBD1	CASSQGVGNGYTF	TGTGCCAGCAGTCAGGGGGTAGGGAATGGCTACACCTTC
NA	TRBV7-9	TRBJ2-5	TRBD2	CASSSLYVAGETQETQYF	TGTGCCAGCAGCTCTCTATATGTGGCGGGGGAAACACAAGAGACCCAGTACTTC